This TCR beta chain was observed in a study of T cell responses to AZD1222 COVID-19 vaccine. Study results and limitations: Baseline seropositivity characterized only six AZD1222 recipients. Reportedly, nearly half of unique spike TCRs recognized epitopes outside B.1.351/B.1.1.7 mutations.

Germline V lookup: CDR1 KGHSH, CDR2 LQKENI. The CDR3 runs 15 residues. V dropped 5 bases and J dropped 3; count of bases not matched to a gene: 8. The method was immunoSEQ multiplex PCR; TCRdb's version includes in-frame clones alone and lacks a portion of them. Of 54,000 or so clones listed, around nine tenths are singletons. As to this clone: Antigen specificity is unknown.

J is TRBJ2-3 and V is TRBV18, with 7 bases lining up with TRBD1. This sequence was found in an adult in good health. The sample in question was peripheral blood, obtained on day 0 of AZD1222 vaccination. CDR3 amino acids: CASSFNEGATDTQYF. The CDR3 DNA follows: TGTGCCAGCTCATTCAATGAGGGGGCAACAGATACGCAGTATTTT.